There are many counts of the clone carrying this TCR beta chain. The sample comes from a study of response to subunit inactivated influenza vaccine. TCRdb reanalysed the RT-PCR reads using MiXCR and keeps one entry per CDR3 protein. The table has about 500,000 distinct CDR3 sequences, 7.2% seen once; the top ten hold around 13%. V was shortened by 2 bases and J by 2 bases, with 11 bases between the two germline ends. CDR3 length equals 15 residues. Germline CDR1 is MNHEY and CDR2 is SMNVEV (reference sequence). The source material was PBMCs from blood, sampled approximately 25 months after vaccination. This rearrangement joins TRBV27 to TRBJ2-3; possible D gene TRBD2, 7 bases. The receptor was derived from a man aged 45 to 75 who received an inactivated influenza vaccine. The CDR3 sequence: CASSLVGGPTDTQYF. The CDR3 DNA reads as TGTGCCAGCAGTTTAGTGGGGGGGCCCACAGATACGCAGTATTTT.